This note documents a single T cell receptor (beta chain) sequence. What it binds is not known. A read error may produce the germline difference seen at one junction end. These data come from a study of cytomegalovirus exposure and HLA in healthy donors. General study points: A later analysis showed that HLA-associated TCR beta chains had undergone more clonal expansion than equally common others. In presence/absence analyses, roughly uniform sequencing depth across donors was assumed. Rare TCR sequences dominated, though some public TCRs recurred in many donors.

The primer mix had 60 Vbeta and 13 Jbeta primers. Method: immunoSEQ multiplex PCR; TCRdb's copy keeps in-frame clones and lacks some. Its table records under 50,000 clones. There are 11 residues in the CDR3. CDR1 SEHNR and CDR2 FQNEAQ come from the germline V gene (reference sequence). The sample consisted of PBMCs. This chain links TRBV7-9 with TRBJ1-2; D call uncertain. The TCR sequence derives from a male donor in good health and CMV-seronegative. This chain's CDR3 is CLAGSSYGYTF. CDR3 DNA sequence: TGCCTTGCCGGGTCTTCCTATGGCTACACCTTC.